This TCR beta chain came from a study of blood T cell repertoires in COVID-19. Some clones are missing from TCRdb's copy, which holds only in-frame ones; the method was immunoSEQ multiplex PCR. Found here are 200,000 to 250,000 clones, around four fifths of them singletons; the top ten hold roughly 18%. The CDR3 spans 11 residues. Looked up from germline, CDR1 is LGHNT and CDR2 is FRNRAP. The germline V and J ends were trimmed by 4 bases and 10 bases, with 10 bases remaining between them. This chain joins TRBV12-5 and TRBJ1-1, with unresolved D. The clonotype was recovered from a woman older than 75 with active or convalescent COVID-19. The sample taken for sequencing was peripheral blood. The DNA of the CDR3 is TGTGCTAGTGGTTCAGGTAAAGTAGCTTTCTTT. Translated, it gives CASGSGKVAFF.